This TCR beta chain was recovered during a study of shared clonotypes between healthy human individuals. V was pared by 0 bases and J by 5 bases, with 6 bases between. The length of the CDR3 is 13 residues. Germline CDR1 reads SGHRS; CDR2 reads YFSETQ. It was around 0.3 ug DNA, about 30,000 T cell genomes, that went into each replicate PCR of unsorted PBMC. Under the authors' procedure: ImmunoSEQ only sent back junction sequences with no quality scores, so filtering was done differently. Some clones are missing from TCRdb's copy, which holds only in-frame ones; the method was immunoSEQ multiplex PCR. V and J calls and clone size come straight from that table; D and trimming were deduced from the DNA. The top ten clones hold approximately 12% of a sample with 450,000 to 600,000 clones, 70% to 85% of them seen once. Recent acute infections and vaccinations were absent in the healthy HIV-negative adult donors.

This clone was picked up a small number of times. Material: PBMCs. The TCR sequence derives from a woman aged 40 to 49 in good health. Some clones in this sample may be carry-over from other donors' samples. The chain carries TRBV5-1 and TRBJ2-1; D is uncertain. DNA of the CDR3: TGCGCCAGCAGCTTGGGTACCGACAATGAGCAGTTCTTC. Translation: CASSLGTDNEQFF.